Below are 18 T cell receptor beta chains sequenced from a single sample in a study of shared T cell receptors in the human thymus. This table comes from immunoSEQ multiplex PCR, and its TCRdb copy is limited to in-frame clones, with some not included. This sample has approximately 760,000 clones, with approximately 85% found just once. These records were also assigned to another study, of human thymus T cells.

Input material: thymocytes. These receptors were collected from a girl under three years old with a congenital heart defect.

V gene TRBV5-1 combines with J gene TRBJ1-3; no reliable D call. V gave up 0 bases and J gave up 8 bases, with 9 bases separating them. The length of the CDR3 is 13 residues. CDR1 SGHRS and CDR2 YFSETQ come from the germline V gene. CDR3 bases: TGCGCCAGCAGCTTGGGATATCGAGACACCATATATTTT. Its protein is CASSLGYRDTIYF.

This clone appeared once. The chain joins TRBV6-1 to TRBJ2-5; a weak D match, TRBD1 (5 bases). Germline lookup yields CDR1 MNHNS and CDR2 SASEGT. Trimming removed 6 bases at V and 7 bases at J, with 15 bases between. The CDR3 spans 13 residues. The CDR3 region is CASRGAWSGTQYF. The CDR3 coding sequence is TGTGCCAGCAGAGGGGCGTGGAGTGGGACCCAGTACTTC.

The gene calls are TRBV18 and TRBJ1-5; D perhaps matches TRBD1 (6 bases). The germline V gene has CDR1 KGHSH and CDR2 LQKENI. V gave up 6 bases and J gave up 7 bases, with 16 bases separating them. The CDR3 totals 14 residues. In DNA, the CDR3 is TGTGCCAGCTCCTTTTCGGGGGGCCGGCAGCCCCAGCATTTT. It translates to CASSFSGGRQPQHF.

The CDR3 region is CASSPCGSVGQGWYQPQHF. The DNA for the CDR3 is TGTGCCAGCAGTCCCTGCGGCTCCGTGGGACAGGGTTGGTATCAGCCCCAGCATTTT. The chain combines TRBV28 with TRBJ1-5, with 9 nucleotides matching TRBD1. The CDR3 covers 19 residues. V shed 5 bases, J shed 5 bases, and the junction held 19 bases outside the gene matches. Germline V CDR1 and CDR2: MDHEN, SYDVKM.

The chain carries TRBV5-6 and TRBJ1-2; D is unresolved. This CDR3 contains 12 residues. The germline V gene encodes CDR1 SGHDT and CDR2 YYEEEE. V was clipped by 2 bases and J by 8 bases, with 10 bases between them. Here the CDR3 reads CASSFLREGYTF. The DNA for the CDR3 is TGTGCCAGCAGCTTCTTAAGGGAGGGCTACACCTTC. The full variable domain, completed using reference TRBV5-6 and TRBJ1-2, is DAGVTQSPTHLIKTRGQQVTLRCSPKSGHDTVSWYQQALGQGPQFIFQYYEEEERQRGNFPDRFSGHQFPNYSSELNVNALLLGDSALYLCASSFLREGYTFGSGTRLTVV.

The V and J genes are TRBV28 and TRBJ2-3; 8 nucleotides match TRBD1. This CDR3 region has 19 residues. Per the germline V gene, CDR1 is MDHEN and CDR2 is SYDVKM. The trim removed 7 bases at V and 2 bases at J, leaving 20 bases unmatched. CDR3 region: CASIRDRITTPPNTDTQYF. In nucleotides, the CDR3 is TGTGCCAGCATCCGGGACAGGATCACCACCCCGCCAAACACAGATACGCAGTATTTT.

This clone turned up a few times. CDR3 nucleotides: TGTGCCACCAGCAGATCCCCTTTCTCCTACGAGCAGTACTTC. Amino acids: CATSRSPFSYEQYF. This chain connects TRBV15 to TRBJ2-7; D call uncertain. Germline-derived CDR1 and CDR2 are LNHNV and YYDKDF (reference sequence). V was trimmed by 2 bases and J by 0 bases, leaving 8 bases between them. The CDR3 has 14 residues. Filled out from reference TRBV15 and TRBJ2-7, the complete variable domain reads DAMVIQNPRYQVTQFGKPVTLSCSQTLNHNVMYWYQQKSSQAPKLLFHYYDKDFNNEADTPDNFQSRRPNTSFCFLDIRSPGLGDTAMYLCATSRSPFSYEQYFGPGTRLTVT.

The V and J genes are TRBV7-6 and TRBJ2-1, with TRBD1 as a possible D gene (5 bases). The CDR3 runs 14 residues. Germline V CDR1 and CDR2: SGHVS, FNYEAQ. V lost 6 bases to trimming and J lost 1 base, with 10 bases between them. CDR3 protein: CASSRGTSYNEQFF. For the CDR3, the DNA is TGTGCCAGCAGTAGGGGAACTTCCTACAATGAGCAGTTCTTC.

The chain recombines TRBV6-5 with TRBJ1-6; 9 bases line up with TRBD1. Germline-derived CDR1 and CDR2 are MNHEY and SVGAGI. CDR3 size: 15 residues. The trim removed 1 base at V and 10 bases at J, leaving 5 bases unmatched. CDR3 nucleotides: TGTGCCAGCAGTTACTTGGGACAGGGAAGCTCACCCCTCCACTTT. Protein: CASSYLGQGSSPLHF.

V and J are TRBV29-1 and TRBJ1-4, with TRBD1 matching over 9 bases. Germline assignment: CDR1 SQVTM and CDR2 ANQGSEA. V dropped 4 bases and J dropped 3; count of bases not matched to a gene: 3. The CDR3 extends over 14 amino acids. In nucleotides, the CDR3 is TGCAGCGTTGTAACAGGGGGCCCTAATGAAAAACTGTTTTTT. Its translation is CSVVTGGPNEKLFF.

This clone was observed once. J is TRBJ1-2 and V is TRBV5-1; tentatively, D is TRBD1 (6 bases). The CDR3 loop spans 16 amino acids. V gave up 4 bases and J gave up 3 bases, with 19 bases separating them. Germline V CDR1 and CDR2: SGHRS, YFSETQ. CDR3 sequence reads: CASSGSGEGGDYGYTF. For the CDR3, the DNA is TGCGCCAGCAGCGGGTCAGGGGAGGGCGGCGACTATGGCTACACCTTC.

This clone was picked up one time. The gene calls are TRBV23-1 and TRBJ2-1, with D tentatively TRBD1 (6 bases). TRBV23-1 is given ORF status, its function remaining uncertain. Trimming shortened V by 7 bases and J by 2 bases, and 15 bases separated the two germline ends. The CDR3 is 15 residues long. The CDR3 DNA is TGCGCCAGCATCAGGGGTCAGGGGCCCTACAATGAGCAGTTCTTC. Its protein product is CASIRGQGPYNEQFF.

This sequence joins TRBV2 and TRBJ1-4, with 7 positions matching TRBD1. The CDR3 has 15 amino acids. CDR1 SNHLY and CDR2 FYNNEI come from the germline V gene. The junction had 1 base not matched to a gene; V was cut back by 3 bases and J by 0 bases. The CDR3 nucleotides read TGTGCCAGCAGTGATGGGACAGCAACTAATGAAAAACTGTTTTTT. As protein: CASSDGTATNEKLFF.

This clone showed up just a few times. J is TRBJ2-7 and V is TRBV5-1; unclear D gene. The CDR3 extends over 13 amino acids. CDR1 SGHRS and CDR2 YFSETQ come from the germline V gene. The V gene lost 4 bases and the J gene lost 3 bases, with 11 bases spanning the gap. CDR3 DNA sequence: TGCGCCAGCAGCCAACAAAAGAACTACGAGCAGTACTTC. As protein: CASSQQKNYEQYF. The entire variable domain, with the rest obtained from reference TRBV5-1 and TRBJ2-7, is as follows: KAGVTQTPRYLIKTRGQQVTLSCSPISGHRSVSWYQQTPGQGLQFLFEYFSETQRNKGNFPGRFSGRQFSNSRSEMNVSTLELGDSALYLCASSQQKNYEQYFGPGTRLTVT.

The chain carries TRBV28 and TRBJ2-3; D perhaps matches TRBD1 (5 bases). CDR1 is MDHEN and CDR2 is SYDVKM in the germline V gene. Trimming stripped 5 bases from V and 6 bases from J, with 15 bases between. The CDR3 totals 14 residues. The CDR3 DNA reads as TGTGCCAGCAGTCTGCGTGGGGCCCGGGATACGCAGTATTTT. Protein product: CASSLRGARDTQYF.

J is TRBJ2-7 and V is TRBV28, with 8 bases identical to TRBD1. The germline CDR1 and CDR2 sequences are MDHEN and SYDVKM. V shed 2 bases, J shed 2 bases, and the junction held 5 bases outside the gene matches. CDR3 length equals 15 residues. The CDR3 region has the DNA TGTGCCAGCAGTTTACCGGACAGGGACCCCTACGAGCAGTACTTC. Protein sequence: CASSLPDRDPYEQYF.

The chain employs TRBV5-1 and TRBJ2-7; 9 bases agree with TRBD1. The CDR3 covers 13 residues. Trimming at V came to 3 bases and at J to 5 bases, leaving 3 bases not matched to a gene. Germline CDR1 SGHRS, CDR2 YFSETQ. CDR3 DNA sequence: TGCGCCAGCAGCTCAGGGACAGGGCACGAGCAGTACTTC. This gives the protein CASSSGTGHEQYF. The full variable domain, completed using reference TRBV5-1 and TRBJ2-7, is KAGVTQTPRYLIKTRGQQVTLSCSPISGHRSVSWYQQTPGQGLQFLFEYFSETQRNKGNFPGRFSGRQFSNSRSEMNVSTLELGDSALYLCASSSGTGHEQYFGPGTRLTVT.

V usage is TRBV28 and J usage is TRBJ2-1; 13 nucleotides agree with TRBD2. The length of the CDR3 is 17 residues. J gave up 6 bases and V 5 bases, and 10 bases lay outside the gene matches. Germline CDR1 is MDHEN and CDR2 is SYDVKM. The CDR3 region has the DNA TGTGCCAGCAGTCTCCGGACTAGCGGGGGCCTCCGCAATGAGCAGTTCTTC. Amino acids: CASSLRTSGGLRNEQFF.